These 31 T cell receptor beta chains were sequenced from one sample in a study of response to subunit inactivated influenza vaccine. TCRdb reprocessed the RT-PCR reads via MiXCR and lists one record per CDR3 protein. The sample holds roughly 700,000 distinct CDR3 sequences, 14% seen once. The specimen was PBMCs from blood, collected 14 to 15 days before vaccination. The receptors here all came from a man aged 50 to 59 who received an inactivated influenza vaccine.

This clonotype was found a few times. The V gene is TRBV20-1, the J gene TRBJ1-4; D is ambiguous. Germline V lookup: CDR1 DFQATT, CDR2 SNEGSKA (reference sequence). The germline V and J ends were trimmed by 6 bases and 8 bases, with 16 bases remaining between them. The length of the CDR3 is 13 residues. The CDR3 coding sequence is TGCAGTGCCCAGACTGATTTAATGGAAAAACTGTTTTTT. Translating it yields CSAQTDLMEKLFF.

This CDR3 reads CAWSVRVSFSYEQYF. In nucleotides, the CDR3 is TGTGCCTGGAGTGTTAGGGTCAGTTTTTCCTACGAGCAGTACTTC. This rearrangement joins TRBV30 to TRBJ2-7, with unresolved D. The CDR3 is made up of 15 amino acids. In germline, CDR1 is GTSNPN, CDR2 SVGIG (reference sequence). V dropped 0 bases and J dropped 1 base, with 13 bases sitting between them. The whole variable domain, filled in from reference TRBV30 and TRBJ2-7, reads SQTIHQWPATLVQPVGSPLSLECTVEGTSNPNLYWYRQAAGRGLQLLFYSVGIGQISSEVPQNLSASRPQDRQFILSSKKLLLSDSGFYLCAWSVRVSFSYEQYFGPGTRLTVT.

At least ten counts were recorded for this clonotype. The chain has TRBV20-1 and TRBJ1-1; D might be TRBD1 (5 bases). Germline CDR1 DFQATT, CDR2 SNEGSKA (reference sequence). This CDR3 region has 13 residues. V was trimmed by 6 bases and J by 3 bases, leaving 14 bases between them. The CDR3 DNA follows: TGCAGTGCCTATAGCAGGGAGGACACTGAAGCTTTCTTT. It specifies CSAYSREDTEAFF.

A few counts support this clonotype. V usage is TRBV5-1 and J usage is TRBJ2-5, with D unresolved. The V and J ends lost 3 bases and 0 bases respectively, with 6 bases between them. The germline gives CDR1 SGHRS, CDR2 YFSETQ. This CDR3 comprises 13 residues. CDR3 amino acids: CASSWFDQETQYF. The CDR3, as DNA: TGCGCCAGCAGCTGGTTCGACCAAGAGACCCAGTACTTC.

This clonotype was counted only a few times. This chain connects TRBV2 to TRBJ1-3; possible D gene TRBD1, 5 bases. V was pared by 4 bases and J by 0 bases, with 7 bases between. The CDR3 has 14 residues. The V gene's germline CDR1 is SNHLY and CDR2 FYNNEI. CDR3 in DNA: TGTGCCAGCAGTGTCCAGGGCTCTGGAAACACCATATATTTT. It codes for CASSVQGSGNTIYF. The full variable domain, with the rest looked up from reference TRBV2 and TRBJ1-3, is EPEVTQTPSHQVTQMGQEVILRCVPISNHLYFYWYRQILGQKVEFLVSFYNNEISEKSEIFDDQFSVERPDGSNFTLKIRSTKLEDSAMYFCASSVQGSGNTIYFGEGSWLTVV.

This clonotype was counted a few times. The chain combines TRBV10-3 with TRBJ2-7, with 14 bases aligning to TRBD2. Trimming at V came to 9 bases and at J to 5 bases, leaving 6 bases not matched to a gene. Germline CDR1 and CDR2: ENHRY and SYGVKD. This CDR3 region has 14 residues. CDR3 in DNA: TGTGCCATAGGGACTAGCGGGAGTAATAACGAGCAGTACTTC. Amino acids: CAIGTSGSNNEQYF.

This clonotype has only a few counts. V gene TRBV6-1 combines with J gene TRBJ1-1; D not resolved. V lost 6 bases to trimming and J lost 4 bases, with 21 bases between them. Germline assignment: CDR1 MNHNS and CDR2 SASEGT. The CDR3 length is 16 residues. The CDR3 DNA follows: TGTGCCAGCAGCACCGCATACCGAACTATGGGCACTGAAGCTTTCTTT. As protein: CASSTAYRTMGTEAFF.

In its sample, this clonotype was seen a few times. The V gene is TRBV4-2, the J gene TRBJ2-3; unclear D gene. This CDR3 is 15 amino acids long. V dropped 0 bases and J dropped 1 base, with 8 bases sitting between them. In germline, CDR1 is LGHNA, CDR2 YNFKEQ. The CDR3 sequence is CASSQDLWGTDTQYF. The CDR3 DNA reads TGTGCCAGCAGCCAAGACTTATGGGGCACAGATACGCAGTATTTT.

There are a few counts of this clonotype. This chain uses TRBV9 with TRBJ2-1; TRBD2 aligns across 7 bases. V shed 2 bases, J shed 15 bases, and the junction held 17 bases outside the gene matches. CDR3 length equals 15 residues. Germline V gives CDR1 SGDLS, CDR2 YYNGEE. The CDR3 reads CASSVNRDYQTPPFF. The CDR3 DNA reads TGTGCCAGCAGCGTTAACCGGGACTACCAAACCCCTCCGTTCTTC.

The V gene is TRBV2, the J gene TRBJ1-4; a possible D gene is TRBD1 (6 bases). Germline assignment: CDR1 SNHLY and CDR2 FYNNEI. The V end lost 6 bases, the J end lost 7 bases, and 18 bases lay between the germline ends. CDR3 length: 15 residues. The CDR3 protein is CASSAQGSSAEKLFF. CDR3 DNA sequence: TGTGCCAGCAGCGCACAGGGCTCGAGTGCTGAAAAACTGTTTTTT.

This clonotype was picked up a small number of times. The V call is TRBV24-1, the J call TRBJ1-2; no reliable D call. The germline V and J ends were trimmed by 5 bases and 4 bases, with 13 bases remaining between them. Germline CDR1 and CDR2: KGHDR and SFDVKD. The CDR3 runs 14 residues. The CDR3 spells CATSGGGPGYGYTF. The DNA for the CDR3 is TGTGCCACCAGTGGAGGAGGCCCTGGCTATGGCTACACCTTC.

This clonotype was observed a few times. The chain uses TRBV13 and TRBJ2-7; D call uncertain. The CDR3 extends over 12 amino acids. Germline CDR1 PRHDT, CDR2 FYEKMQ (reference sequence). V lost 0 bases and J lost 5, with 5 bases in between. CDR3 sequence reads: CASSLGLDEQYF. The CDR3 bases are TGTGCCAGCAGCTTAGGCCTGGACGAGCAGTACTTC. The entire variable domain, with the rest obtained from reference TRBV13 and TRBJ2-7, is as follows: AAGVIQSPRHLIKEKRETATLKCYPIPRHDTVYWYQQGPGQDPQFLISFYEKMQSDKGSIPDRFSAQQFSDYHSELNMSSLELGDSALYFCASSLGLDEQYFGPGTRLTVT.

The rearrangement links TRBV28 to TRBJ1-5; TRBD1 is a possible D gene (6 bases). This CDR3 has 14 amino acids. Germline CDR1 reads MDHEN; CDR2 reads SYDVKM. Trimming removed 1 base from V and 6 bases from J, with 10 bases in between. The CDR3 nucleotides are TGTGCCAGCAGTTTATACAGGGAAGGTCAGCCCCAGCATTTT. This codes for CASSLYREGQPQHF.

This rearrangement joins TRBV4-3 to TRBJ2-1; D gene unclear. V lost 0 bases to trimming and J lost 6 bases, with 21 bases between them. In germline, CDR1 is LGHNA, CDR2 YSLEER. This CDR3 comprises 18 residues. The CDR3 DNA follows: TGCGCCAGCAGCCAAGATCCGGCCCTGCACGAGCCGGGCAATGAGCAGTTCTTC. This sequence encodes CASSQDPALHEPGNEQFF.

V gene TRBV7-8 combines with J gene TRBJ2-1, with D possibly TRBD1 on 6 matching bases. In germline, CDR1 is SGHVS, CDR2 FQNEAQ. The CDR3 has 13 residues. V lost 5 bases, J lost 5 bases, and 10 bases lay in between. The CDR3 region has the DNA TGTGCCAGCAGCCACTGGGGGCACAATGAGCAGTTCTTC. It translates to CASSHWGHNEQFF.

The chain combines TRBV3-1 with TRBJ2-1, with D uncertain. The V end was cut by 0 bases, the J end by 2 bases, with 5 bases between. The CDR3 loop spans 14 amino acids. From germline, CDR1 is LGHDT and CDR2 YNNKEL (reference sequence). The CDR3, as DNA: TGTGCCAGCAGCCAAGATTCAGCCTACAATGAGCAGTTCTTC. It specifies CASSQDSAYNEQFF.

This clonotype has only a few counts. This sequence joins TRBV6-2 or TRBV6-3 and TRBJ1-5; TRBD1 matches at 7 bases. V dropped 3 bases and J dropped 0; count of bases not matched to a gene: 17. In germline, CDR1 is MNHEY, CDR2 SVGEGT. CDR3 length: 20 residues. CDR3 in amino acids: CASSYVRGQGTEYSNQPQHF. As DNA, the CDR3 is TGTGCCAGCAGTTATGTTCGGGGCCAGGGGACAGAATATAGCAATCAGCCCCAGCATTTT.

This clonotype was seen repeatedly, ten times or more. This chain links TRBV20-1 with TRBJ2-1, with D perhaps being TRBD1 or TRBD2 (5 bases each). The V end was cut by 5 bases, the J end by 3 bases, with 11 bases between. Looked up from germline, CDR1 is DFQATT and CDR2 is SNEGSKA (reference sequence). The CDR3 sequence is 13 residues long. Written as DNA, the CDR3 is TGCAGTGCTCTAAGGGACCTCTACAATGAGCAGTTCTTC. Protein product: CSALRDLYNEQFF.

The chain is built from TRBV7-9 and TRBJ2-7; no clear D gene. The CDR3 loop spans 15 amino acids. The germline V gene has CDR1 SEHNR and CDR2 FQNEAQ (reference sequence). V was cut by 0 bases and J by 0 bases, with 9 bases left in between. The CDR3 sequence is CASSLAGKPSYEQYF. DNA for the CDR3: TGTGCCAGCAGCTTAGCGGGTAAGCCCTCCTACGAGCAGTACTTC.

The chain links TRBV3-1 to TRBJ2-5, with a weak D call TRBD2 (6 bases). The V gene lost 4 bases and the J gene lost 14 bases, with 23 bases spanning the gap. Germline V CDR1 and CDR2: LGHDT, YNNKEL (reference sequence). The CDR3 is made up of 14 amino acids. The CDR3 loop reads CASSPTQIRGLFYF. CDR3 coding DNA: TGTGCCAGCAGCCCGACCCAAATCCGGGGACTCTTTTACTTC.

This clonotype was recorded at least ten times. This sequence joins TRBV7-9 and TRBJ1-2; D gene uncertain. The CDR3 consists of 16 residues. Per germline, CDR1 SEHNR and CDR2 FQNEAQ (reference sequence). V lost 2 bases and J 5 bases, leaving 18 bases between the germline ends. CDR3 coding DNA: TGTGCCAGCAGCTTATCAGAGAGCAAATGGAAATATGGCTACACCTTC. Translated: CASSLSESKWKYGYTF.

This clonotype appeared a few times. The rearrangement links TRBV3-1 to TRBJ1-2, with D perhaps matching TRBD1 (5 bases). Germline V gene lookup returns CDR1 LGHDT and CDR2 YNNKEL (reference sequence). This CDR3 spans 15 amino acids. Trimming removed 7 bases at V and 5 bases at J, with 20 bases between. The CDR3 DNA reads as TGTGCCAGCACCGCCTCCCGGGCAGGGTTGTATGGCTACACCTTC. Translating it yields CASTASRAGLYGYTF.

This chain links TRBV11-2 with TRBJ2-2; possibly TRBD1 or TRBD2 for D (7 bases each). V was clipped by 1 base and J by 2 bases, with 20 bases between them. The germline V gene has CDR1 SGHAT and CDR2 FQNNGV. The CDR3 is made up of 19 amino acids. In DNA form, the CDR3 reads TGTGCCAGCAGCTTAGGACCCCGACTAGCAGGGGGAAACACCGGGGAGCTGTTTTTT. Translating gives CASSLGPRLAGGNTGELFF.

This clonotype was counted a few times. V is TRBV12-3 or TRBV12-4 and J is TRBJ1-5, with D unresolved. V lost 4 bases and J 7 bases, leaving 11 bases between the germline ends. This CDR3 region has 13 residues. The CDR3 sequence is CASSSPPDQPQHF. CDR3 in DNA: TGTGCCAGCAGTTCCCCCCCGGACCAGCCCCAGCATTTT.

The CDR3 DNA follows: TGTGCCAGCATTGGGGGGACACAATATGGCTACACCTTC. Protein: CASIGGTQYGYTF. The rearrangement uses TRBV28 and TRBJ1-2; TRBD1 might be the D (6 bases). Germline V gives CDR1 MDHEN, CDR2 SYDVKM. V lost 7 bases and J lost 5, with 14 bases in between. This CDR3 comprises 13 residues.

The rearrangement uses TRBV3-1 and TRBJ2-2; D might be TRBD1 or TRBD2, each matching 6 bases. Germline lookup yields CDR1 LGHDT and CDR2 YNNKEL (reference sequence). The CDR3 runs 15 residues. The ends were cut back, 2 bases at V and 5 bases at J, with 12 bases in the middle. This CDR3 reads CASSQTGAGTGELFF. CDR3 DNA sequence: TGTGCCAGCAGCCAAACGGGGGCTGGGACCGGGGAGCTGTTTTTT.

This clonotype has more than one count but fewer than ten. The chain joins TRBV7-2 to TRBJ2-2, with 7 bases fitting TRBD1. Germline CDR1 and CDR2: SGHTA and FQGNSA. V was clipped by 2 bases and J by 4 bases; unmatched bases: 4. There are 15 residues in the CDR3. The CDR3 reads CASSLRTGFTGELFF. Written as DNA, the CDR3 is TGTGCCAGCAGCTTAAGGACAGGCTTCACCGGGGAGCTGTTTTTT.

The rearrangement links TRBV6-2 or TRBV6-3 to TRBJ2-2; 8 nucleotides align to TRBD1. CDR1 and CDR2 (germline): MNHEY, SVGEGT. The junction had 5 bases not matched to a gene; V was cut back by 6 bases and J by 2 bases. The CDR3 sequence is 15 residues long. This CDR3 reads CASRLGQGNTGELFF. In DNA, the CDR3 is TGTGCCAGCAGACTCGGACAGGGAAACACCGGGGAGCTGTTTTTT.

This sequence joins TRBV29-1 and TRBJ2-1; a weak D match, TRBD2 (6 bases). Germline CDR1 reads SQVTM; CDR2 reads ANQGSEA. This CDR3 is 13 amino acids long. V gave up 7 bases and J gave up 8 bases, with 18 bases separating them. The CDR3 sequence is CSAQKYGGYEQFF. As DNA, the CDR3 is TGCAGCGCGCAAAAATACGGAGGGTATGAGCAGTTCTTC.

This clonotype has just a few counts. V usage is TRBV5-1 and J usage is TRBJ2-5; 9 positions agree with TRBD2. J was trimmed by 1 base and V by 4 bases; bases with no gene match: 8. The CDR3 loop spans 16 amino acids. CDR1 SGHRS and CDR2 YFSETQ come from the germline V gene. The CDR3 here is CASSPLGRGGQETQYF. In DNA, the CDR3 is TGCGCCAGCAGCCCCCTTGGGCGGGGGGGCCAAGAGACCCAGTACTTC.

This clonotype was observed a few times. The chain links TRBV2 to TRBJ2-3; tentatively, D is TRBD1 (7 bases). CDR1 and CDR2 from the germline V gene are SNHLY and FYNNEI. The CDR3 contains 14 residues. Deletions cut 6 bases from V and 5 bases from J, with 15 bases between. CDR3 region: CASRRDSSGDTQYF. The CDR3 nucleotides are TGTGCCAGCAGGCGGGACAGCTCAGGAGATACGCAGTATTTT.